The rows below give T cell receptor beta chains drawn from one sample of a study of Graves' ophthalmopathy and Graves' hyperthyroidism. TCRdb re-called the multiplex PCR reads with MiXCR, one entry per CDR3 protein. The sample shows some 400,000 distinct CDR3 sequences, 15% to 20% of them seen only once. The sequencing input was peripheral blood. Receptor source: a woman aged 18-29 years with Graves' ophthalmopathy. The CDR3 runs from the conserved cysteine through the conserved F or W. The order of the fields is D gene, J gene, V gene, CDR3 protein. D genes are given only for firm matches.

D: -; J: TRBJ1-1; V: TRBV7-9; CDR3: CASSPGGVAEAFF
D: TRBD1; J: TRBJ2-4; V: TRBV12-3/TRBV12-4; CDR3: CASSLRDRRGNIQYF
D: -; J: TRBJ1-1; V: TRBV11-2; CDR3: CASAKGRGGAFF
D: -; J: TRBJ1-1; V: TRBV6-2/TRBV6-3; CDR3: CASSPTGADMNTEAFF
D: TRBD1; J: TRBJ1-2; V: TRBV5-1; CDR3: CASRFGTGKDYGYTF
D: -; J: TRBJ2-7; V: TRBV19; CDR3: CASSIGRNRDEQYF
D: -; J: TRBJ1-1; V: TRBV19; CDR3: CASSTRRRLSPTEAFF
D: -; J: TRBJ1-1; V: TRBV2; CDR3: CASSGEGGAFF
D: -; J: TRBJ1-1; V: TRBV28; CDR3: CASSLPVLNTEAFF
D: TRBD1; J: TRBJ2-7; V: TRBV10-3; CDR3: CAISVEQGESYEQYF
D: -; J: TRBJ1-5; V: TRBV6-4; CDR3: CASTPLGSYSNQPQHF
D: -; J: TRBJ1-6; V: TRBV12-3/TRBV12-4; CDR3: CASSLAQGLSPLHF
D: -; J: TRBJ2-2; V: TRBV6-2/TRBV6-3; CDR3: CASTPKVTRTGELFF
D: -; J: TRBJ1-1; V: TRBV28; CDR3: CASSLRQESGNTEAFF
D: -; J: TRBJ1-3; V: TRBV11-1; CDR3: CASSRPRGGNSGNTIYF
D: -; J: TRBJ2-7; V: TRBV28; CDR3: CASSLNWQEGYEQYF
D: TRBD1; J: TRBJ2-7; V: TRBV18; CDR3: CASSPTRDRATYEQYF
D: -; J: TRBJ1-1; V: TRBV11-2; CDR3: CASSLVWGSNTEAFF
D: -; J: TRBJ2-7; V: TRBV4-3; CDR3: CASSQGRSYEQYF
D: TRBD1; J: TRBJ2-6; V: TRBV11-2; CDR3: CASSLRTGGAGANVLTF
D: -; J: TRBJ1-6; V: TRBV7-2; CDR3: CASSLIGAGWFSPLHF
D: -; J: TRBJ1-1; V: TRBV11-2; CDR3: CASCLLRVDTEAFF
D: -; J: TRBJ2-5; V: TRBV2; CDR3: CASRAAAYQETQYF
D: -; J: TRBJ2-5; V: TRBV11-2; CDR3: CASSFSWQETQYF
D: TRBD1; J: TRBJ2-2; V: TRBV29-1; CDR3: CSVVGTGRDTGELFF
D: -; J: TRBJ1-2; V: TRBV19; CDR3: CASSIPSRREAGYTF
D: -; J: TRBJ1-5; V: TRBV2; CDR3: CASKSLQGRNQPQHF
D: -; J: TRBJ2-2; V: TRBV24-1; CDR3: CATSDDRSNTGELFF
D: TRBD2; J: TRBJ2-7; V: TRBV28; CDR3: CATGAGVAYEQYF
D: -; J: TRBJ2-7; V: TRBV14; CDR3: CASSDYLRSYEQYF
D: -; J: TRBJ1-2; V: TRBV27; CDR3: CASSPPGGRGGYTF
D: -; J: TRBJ1-6; V: TRBV20-1; CDR3: CSARYQGGYSPLHF
D: TRBD1; J: TRBJ2-5; V: TRBV4-2; CDR3: CASSQVGQKDQETQYF
D: -; J: TRBJ2-2; V: TRBV24-1; CDR3: CATSDLGGGAGELFF
D: -; J: TRBJ1-2; V: TRBV24-1; CDR3: CATSGHDTNYGYTF
D: TRBD1; J: TRBJ1-1; V: TRBV6-2/TRBV6-3; CDR3: CASTTGQGIGNTEAFF
D: -; J: TRBJ1-5; V: TRBV4-1; CDR3: CASSQGDRTYQPQHF
D: -; J: TRBJ1-5; V: TRBV20-1; CDR3: CSASSSGHSNQPQHF
D: -; J: TRBJ1-2; V: TRBV5-1; CDR3: CASSLVTSYDPYGYTF
D: -; J: TRBJ2-2; V: TRBV4-3; CDR3: CASSQGRSTGELFF
D: -; J: TRBJ1-2; V: TRBV28; CDR3: CASTDRTNYGYTF